A single sample gave rise to the 20 T cell receptor beta chains below, sequenced in a study of CD8+ T cells in alopecia areata (dated by TCRdb to the late 2010s). The meaning of the sample's time point label: 4 weeks on oral tofacitinib. What the treatment or condition label conveys for this sample: oral pan-JAK inhibitor, 5-10 mg twice daily. Preparation of the library involved the immunoSEQ multiplex PCR assay. For TCR sequencing, RNA was extracted from every sample and reverse transcribed into cDNA to serve as template. TCRdb holds this immuneACCESS table with in-frame rearrangements only. Some clones are missing; in checked studies, unresolved V genes explain under half, and the rest has no known cause. For this sample there are about 120,000 clones; approximately 52% appear just once. The ten largest clones represent under 35% of the sample. The sequencing used CD8+ T cells sorted from blood, collected at week 4, from a patient treated with tofacitinib. The receptors stem from a human donor with alopecia areata.

The rearrangement joins TRBV10-3 to TRBJ2-1; 11 bases map to TRBD2. Germline CDR1 reads ENHRY; CDR2 reads SYGVKD. Trimming removed 10 bases from V and 5 bases from J; junction bases left unmatched: 16. This CDR3 has 17 residues. The CDR3 loop is CATTAVAGGPVNNEQFF. CDR3 bases: TGTGCCACCACGGCTGTAGCGGGGGGGCCAGTAAACAATGAGCAGTTCTTC.

In its sample, this clone was seen once. The chain uses TRBV9 and TRBJ2-3; 7 positions match TRBD2. The CDR3 sequence is 15 residues long. Trimming removed 6 bases from V and 5 bases from J; junction bases left unmatched: 12. Germline V lookup: CDR1 SGDLS, CDR2 YYNGEE. The CDR3 loop is CASTKRGAPGDTQYF. CDR3 DNA: TGTGCCAGCACGAAGCGGGGCGCCCCGGGAGATACGCAGTATTTT.

This clone was found a few times. The V and J genes are TRBV7-9 and TRBJ2-2; no reliable D call. CDR3 length equals 12 residues. Germline assignment: CDR1 SEHNR and CDR2 FQNEAQ (reference sequence). V dropped 4 bases and J dropped 4 bases, with 4 bases sitting between them. The DNA for the CDR3 is TGTGCCAGCAGCTCTTTCACCGGGGAGCTGTTTTTT. This translates into CASSSFTGELFF.

This clone was counted only a few times. This sequence joins TRBV6-5 and TRBJ2-1, with a possible D match to TRBD1 (5 bases). V was clipped by 0 bases and J by 2 bases, with 11 bases between them. This CDR3 comprises 16 residues. Germline V gene data show CDR1 as MNHEY and CDR2 as SVGAGI. Here the CDR3 reads CASSYSTQGPYNEQFF. In DNA, the CDR3 is TGTGCCAGCAGTTACTCGACTCAGGGCCCCTACAATGAGCAGTTCTTC.

A few counts support this clone. The CDR3 DNA sequence: TGCAGCGTGGGACAGGGGGCGAATGAGCAGTTCTTC. It codes for CSVGQGANEQFF. The rearrangement joins TRBV29-1 to TRBJ2-1, with 12 bases lining up with TRBD1. Germline lookup yields CDR1 SQVTM and CDR2 ANQGSEA. This CDR3 is 12 amino acids long. V dropped 6 bases and J dropped 7; count of bases not matched to a gene: 1.

About this clone itself: Sequence at one end of the junction differs from germline and may be a read error. The genes are TRBV30 and TRBJ2-1; 9 bases are shared with TRBD1. This CDR3 contains 15 residues. Per germline, CDR1 GTSNPN and CDR2 SVGIG (reference sequence). The CDR3 DNA follows: TGTGCCCGGAGCGACGGGACAGGGAGGGTCAATGAGCAGTTCTTC. Translation gives CARSDGTGRVNEQFF.

The rearrangement links TRBV27 to TRBJ2-7; possibly TRBD1 or TRBD2 for D (5 bases each). The CDR3 has 12 amino acids. Germline assignment: CDR1 MNHEY and CDR2 SMNVEV (reference sequence). Trimming left V 5 bases short and J 4 bases short, with 9 bases between. The CDR3 bases are TGTGCCAGCAGTGGGGGATATTACGAGCAGTACTTC. It is translated as CASSGGYYEQYF.

The chain employs TRBV25-1 and TRBJ1-1; D is undetermined. Germline loops: CDR1 MGHDK, CDR2 SYGVNS. The CDR3 consists of 15 residues. Between the trimmed V and J ends, which lost 1 base and 1 base, there was a span of 10 bases. This CDR3 reads CASSEWAAGNTEAFF. The CDR3 DNA sequence: TGTGCCAGCAGTGAATGGGCAGCGGGGAACACTGAAGCTTTCTTT.

This clone was recorded once. V usage is TRBV7-9 and J usage is TRBJ2-2; tentative D call: TRBD2 (5 bases). V lost 1 base and J 0 bases, leaving 9 bases between the germline ends. Germline V CDR1 and CDR2: SEHNR, FQNEAQ (reference sequence). The CDR3 is made up of 16 amino acids. This CDR3 is CASSLVTGANTGELFF. Here the CDR3 DNA reads TGTGCCAGCAGCTTAGTTACCGGGGCGAACACCGGGGAGCTGTTTTTT.

This clone was seen a single time. V and J are TRBV13 and TRBJ1-6; D not certain. Germline lookup yields CDR1 PRHDT and CDR2 FYEKMQ (reference sequence). This CDR3 region has 12 residues. With 5 bases removed from V and 6 bases from J, the gap between germline ends came to 5 bases. CDR3 nucleotide sequence: TGTGCCAGCAGCGCAGGTAATTCACCCCTCCACTTT. The encoded protein is CASSAGNSPLHF.

The V gene is TRBV4-1, the J gene TRBJ2-5; possible D gene TRBD2, 5 bases. The J call may not be correct, given that the DNA end is closer to TRBJ2-7. CDR1 MGHRA and CDR2 YSYEKL come from the germline V gene. The CDR3 totals 15 residues. The CDR3 nucleotides are TGCGCCAGCAGCCAAAGGACTGGGAGCTCCTACGAGCAGTACTTC. It specifies CASSQRTGSSYEQYF.

V is TRBV18 and J is TRBJ2-5; 11 positions match TRBD2. The CDR3 consists of 17 residues. V dropped 3 bases and J dropped 1; count of bases not matched to a gene: 7. CDR1 KGHSH and CDR2 LQKENI come from the germline V gene. Written as DNA, the CDR3 is TGTGCCAGCTCACCTAGAGGGACTAGCGGAATCCAAGAGACCCAGTACTTC. It yields the protein CASSPRGTSGIQETQYF.

The V call is TRBV5-4, the J call TRBJ1-1; 8 nucleotides agree with TRBD1. This CDR3 has 14 amino acids. Germline trimming cut 4 bases from V and 1 base from J; bases unmatched to any gene: 3. Per the germline V gene, CDR1 is SGHNT and CDR2 is YYREEE (reference sequence). The CDR3 reads CASSLGQENTEAFF. The CDR3 DNA is TGTGCCAGCAGCCTGGGACAGGAGAACACTGAAGCTTTCTTT.

This clone was detected a few times. The chain employs TRBV30 and TRBJ2-1; D gene uncertain. Germline CDR1 and CDR2: GTSNPN and SVGIG (reference sequence). The CDR3 consists of 12 residues. Trimming cost V 3 bases and J 5 bases, with 8 bases left between them. CDR3 sequence reads: CAWREWHNEQFF. The CDR3 DNA reads as TGTGCCTGGAGGGAATGGCACAATGAGCAGTTCTTC.

The chain couples TRBV7-9 to TRBJ2-7; 8 positions match TRBD1. Losses at the gene ends were 8 bases for V and 11 bases for J; bases not matched to a gene: 14. The CDR3 has 13 residues. Germline V CDR1 and CDR2: SEHNR, FQNEAQ (reference sequence). The CDR3 loop is CASSPPGGQGEYF. CDR3 nucleotides: TGTGCCAGCTCACCACCCGGCGGACAGGGCGAGTACTTC.

Points on this clone: The junction departs from the called germline gene at one end, perhaps through a read error. This chain uses TRBV4-1 with TRBJ1-1; possibly TRBD1 for D (5 bases). The CDR3 consists of 12 residues. CDR1 and CDR2 (germline): MGHRA, YSYEKL. The CDR3: CASSPGSTGTIF. The CDR3 DNA follows: TGCGCCAGCAGCCCGGGGAGCACTGGGACTATATTT.

This clone is a singleton in its sample. CDR3 in amino acids: CASSQQQTGLIYNEQFF. CDR3 nucleotide sequence: TGCGCCAGCAGCCAACAACAGACAGGCCTGATCTACAATGAGCAGTTCTTC. The rearrangement joins TRBV4-1 to TRBJ2-1, with a weak D call TRBD1 (6 bases). The V gene's germline CDR1 is MGHRA and CDR2 YSYEKL. This CDR3 contains 17 residues. Trimming stripped 2 bases from V and 3 bases from J, with 17 bases between.

This clone was counted only a few times. The genes are TRBV30 and TRBJ2-5; maybe TRBD2 (5 bases). CDR1 is GTSNPN and CDR2 is SVGIG in the germline V gene (reference sequence). V lost 1 base to trimming and J lost 2 bases, with 26 bases between them. The CDR3 covers 19 residues. The CDR3 protein is CAWSEAPALREVYQETQYF. The CDR3 region has the DNA TGTGCCTGGAGTGAAGCCCCTGCCCTGAGGGAAGTCTATCAAGAGACCCAGTACTTC. The full variable domain, with the rest looked up from reference TRBV30 and TRBJ2-5, is SQTIHQWPATLVQPVGSPLSLECTVEGTSNPNLYWYRQAAGRGLQLLFYSVGIGQISSEVPQNLSASRPQDRQFILSSKKLLLSDSGFYLCAWSEAPALREVYQETQYFGPGTRLLVL.

This clone was recorded a few times. The genes are TRBV7-8 and TRBJ2-5; D possibly corresponds to TRBD1 (6 bases). Trimming removed 8 bases from V and 1 base from J, with 17 bases in between. Germline lookup yields CDR1 SGHVS and CDR2 FQNEAQ. This CDR3 has 15 residues. The CDR3, as DNA: TGTGCCAGCGGAAGAATGACAGGCATCCAAGAGACCCAGTACTTC. The encoded protein is CASGRMTGIQETQYF.

In this sample, this clone turned up a few times. This chain joins TRBV30 and TRBJ1-6; no clear D gene. CDR3 length: 13 amino acids. V lost 4 bases to trimming and J lost 7 bases, with 11 bases between them. The germline CDR1 and CDR2 sequences are GTSNPN and SVGIG (reference sequence). Here the CDR3 reads CAWIVGYNSPLHF. The CDR3 coding sequence is TGTGCCTGGATCGTGGGGTACAATTCACCCCTCCACTTT.